The 26 T cell receptor beta chains below were found in one sample sequenced in a study of blood T cells in healthy people across ages. Primers used in a second PCR of about 6 to 12 cycles were a sample-barcoded 5' primer and a J-beta primer mix. TCRdb processed the 5' RACE reads anew with MiXCR; each CDR3 protein has one entry. The repertoire holds hundreds of thousands of distinct CDR3 sequences, 53% seen once, with under 50% in the top ten. Sequenced: blood. These receptors were obtained from an elderly man in good health.

The chain joins TRBV7-9 to TRBJ2-7; 7 bases are a match to TRBD2. With 1 base clipped from V and 4 bases from J, the junction kept 4 bases outside the gene matches. The germline V gene encodes CDR1 SEHNR and CDR2 FQNEAQ (reference sequence). The CDR3 sequence is 14 residues long. CDR3: CASSLDGGRYEQYF. In DNA form, the CDR3 reads TGTGCCAGCAGCTTAGACGGCGGGAGATACGAGCAGTACTTC.

The CDR3: CASRPDPETQYF. In DNA form, the CDR3 reads TGTGCCAGCAGGCCCGACCCGGAGACCCAGTACTTC. The chain has TRBV2 and TRBJ2-5; no clear D. The V and J ends lost 6 bases and 5 bases respectively, with 10 bases between them. Germline V gives CDR1 SNHLY, CDR2 FYNNEI. The CDR3 sequence is 12 residues long.

This chain joins TRBV20-1 and TRBJ2-4, with D possibly TRBD1 on 6 matching bases. With the DNA end fitting TRBJ2-7 better, the J assignment may be wrong. Germline V gene lookup returns CDR1 DFQATT and CDR2 SNEGSKA (reference sequence). This CDR3 spans 15 amino acids. CDR3 coding DNA: TGCAGTGCCCACCACAAAGGCAGGGGATCGTCCGAGCAGTACTTC. Its protein product is CSAHHKGRGSSEQYF.

This chain links TRBV10-3 with TRBJ2-7; D possibly corresponds to TRBD2 (6 bases). This CDR3 comprises 14 residues. Germline CDR1 ENHRY, CDR2 SYGVKD. Trimming shortened V by 4 bases and J by 7 bases, and 17 bases separated the two germline ends. DNA for the CDR3: TGTGCCATCAGTGTCAACGGAGGGGCGTGGGAGCAGTACTTC. It codes for CAISVNGGAWEQYF.

This chain joins TRBV4-1 and TRBJ2-5, with D perhaps being TRBD1 or TRBD2 (5 bases each). The assigned J gene may be wrong: the sequence end matches TRBJ2-7 better. Germline V gene lookup returns CDR1 MGHRA and CDR2 YSYEKL. There are 15 residues in the CDR3. The CDR3 sequence is CASSPRDALSYEQYF. CDR3 bases: TGCGCCAGCAGCCCCCGGGACGCATTATCCTACGAGCAGTACTTC.

The rearrangement links TRBV2 to TRBJ1-1, with D unclear. The CDR3 extends over 14 amino acids. Looked up from germline, CDR1 is SNHLY and CDR2 is FYNNEI. V was cut by 4 bases and J by 1 base, with 10 bases left in between. The CDR3 spells CASSVGRGNTEAFF. As DNA, the CDR3 is TGTGCCAGCAGTGTTGGGCGGGGGAACACTGAAGCTTTCTTT. Based on the CDR3 plus reference TRBV2 and TRBJ1-1, the full variable domain is EPEVTQTPSHQVTQMGQEVILRCVPISNHLYFYWYRQILGQKVEFLVSFYNNEISEKSEIFDDQFSVERPDGSNFTLKIRSTKLEDSAMYFCASSVGRGNTEAFFGQGTRLTVV.

The chain combines TRBV6-6 with TRBJ2-3; 13 bases are a match to TRBD2. The CDR3 has 14 amino acids. Unmatched junction bases numbered 4, after V lost 9 bases and J lost 4 bases. CDR1 and CDR2 (germline): MNHNY, SVGAGI (reference sequence). The DNA for the CDR3 is TGTGCCAGTAGGACTAGCGGGAGCGCAGATACGCAGTATTTT. Protein: CASRTSGSADTQYF.

A few counts support this clonotype. J is TRBJ1-6 and V is TRBV10-2; possibly TRBD1 for D (6 bases). There are 15 residues in the CDR3. V dropped 3 bases and J dropped 6 bases, with 12 bases sitting between them. CDR1 and CDR2 from the germline V gene are WSHSY and SAAADI. The DNA of the CDR3 is TGCGCCAGCAGTGATCGACAGGCCCTTAATTCACCCCTCCACTTT. The encoded protein is CASSDRQALNSPLHF.

The sample holds a few counts of this clonotype. V usage is TRBV25-1 and J usage is TRBJ2-7, with 8 nucleotides matching TRBD2. CDR1 is MGHDK, CDR2 SYGVNS, per germline. With 6 bases clipped from V and 3 bases from J, the junction kept 7 bases outside the gene matches. The CDR3 has 14 amino acids. The CDR3 region has the DNA TGTGCCAGCAGGGGAACTAGCGGCCTCTACGAGCAGTACTTC. Translation: CASRGTSGLYEQYF.

The J gene is TRBJ1-2, the V gene TRBV5-1, with D unclear. Per the germline V gene, CDR1 is SGHRS and CDR2 is YFSETQ. There are 14 residues in the CDR3. V lost 0 bases and J lost 2, with 8 bases in between. CDR3 sequence reads: CASSLDLSNYGYTF. The CDR3, as DNA: TGCGCCAGCAGCTTGGACCTATCGAACTATGGCTACACCTTC.

This clonotype was counted only a few times. V is TRBV7-9 and J is TRBJ2-5; the D call may be TRBD1 or TRBD2 (5 bases each). V was shortened by 3 bases and J by 2 bases, with 16 bases between the two germline ends. This CDR3 is 16 amino acids long. Germline V gene sequence: CDR1 SEHNR, CDR2 FQNEAQ (reference sequence). CDR3 coding DNA: TGTGCCAGCAGCTTTGGGGGTAGGAGCTGGCAAGAGACCCAGTACTTC. It codes for CASSFGGRSWQETQYF.

The chain is built from TRBV20-1 and TRBJ2-7, with 9 bases identical to TRBD2. The CDR3 is 16 amino acids. Germline trimming cut 5 bases from V and 4 bases from J; bases unmatched to any gene: 15. Germline V gives CDR1 DFQATT, CDR2 SNEGSKA (reference sequence). CDR3 sequence: CSAYPPGLAGTYEQYF. In nucleotides, the CDR3 is TGCAGTGCTTATCCCCCGGGGCTAGCGGGAACGTACGAGCAGTACTTC.

This chain joins TRBV2 and TRBJ2-2; the D gene could be TRBD1 or TRBD2 (5 bases each). Trimming removed 6 bases from V and 4 bases from J, with 9 bases in between. The CDR3 runs 13 residues. Germline CDR1 and CDR2: SNHLY and FYNNEI. The CDR3 sequence: CASREGRTGELFF. The CDR3 coding sequence is TGTGCCAGCAGAGAGGGACGCACCGGGGAGCTGTTTTTT.

CDR3 sequence (DNA): TGTGCCAGCAGCTCCCCCAACGGGAGGCACAGGGATGAGCAGTTCTTC. Encoded protein: CASSSPNGRHRDEQFF. The chain combines TRBV7-3 with TRBJ2-1; weak D call: TRBD2 (7 bases). The CDR3 runs 16 residues. Germline lookup yields CDR1 SGHTA and CDR2 FQGTGA. The V end lost 4 bases, the J end lost 8 bases, and 21 bases lay between the germline ends. The variable domain in full, completed from reference TRBV7-3 and TRBJ2-1, reads GAGVSQTPSNKVTEKGKYVELRCDPISGHTALYWYRQSLGQGPEFLIYFQGTGAADDSGLPNDRFFAVRPEGSVSTLKIQRTERGDSAVYLCASSSPNGRHRDEQFFGPGTRLTVL.

The chain employs TRBV5-6 and TRBJ1-2; 9 nucleotides align to TRBD1. The CDR3 contains 14 residues. Germline V lookup: CDR1 SGHDT, CDR2 YYEEEE. V was clipped by 2 bases and J by 6 bases; unmatched bases: 5. CDR3 in amino acids: CASSFWGQGNGYTF. CDR3 sequence (DNA): TGTGCCAGCAGCTTCTGGGGACAGGGCAATGGCTACACCTTC.

The rearrangement joins TRBV29-1 to TRBJ2-5; no firm D call. The germline V and J ends were trimmed by 0 bases and 5 bases, with 13 bases remaining between them. The CDR3 extends over 14 amino acids. In germline, CDR1 is SQVTM, CDR2 ANQGSEA. The CDR3 is CSVEDRPGSETQYF. In nucleotides, the CDR3 is TGCAGCGTTGAAGATCGTCCGGGCAGCGAGACCCAGTACTTC. The full variable domain, rest sourced from reference TRBV29-1 and TRBJ2-5, is SAVISQKPSRDICQRGTSLTIQCQVDSQVTMMFWYRQQPGQSLTLIATANQGSEATYESGFVIDKFPISRPNLTFSTLTVSNMSPEDSSIYLCSVEDRPGSETQYFGPGTRLLVL.

This clonotype has more than one count but fewer than ten. CDR3 DNA sequence: TGCAGCGTTGAAATGCGGGGAGAAGAGACGGGTACGCAGTATTTT. Protein: CSVEMRGEETGTQYF. The gene calls are TRBV29-1 and TRBJ2-3; TRBD2 might be the D (6 bases). The CDR3 length is 15 residues. Germline CDR1 is SQVTM and CDR2 is ANQGSEA. V lost 2 bases to trimming and J lost 8 bases, with 20 bases between them.

This clonotype was seen a few times. The rearrangement links TRBV24-1 to TRBJ1-2, with D tentatively TRBD1 (6 bases). V lost 4 bases to trimming and J lost 2 bases, with 16 bases between them. In germline, CDR1 is KGHDR, CDR2 SFDVKD. This CDR3 comprises 16 residues. The CDR3 protein is CATSDPGQNLNYGYTF. CDR3 coding DNA: TGTGCCACCAGTGACCCCGGACAGAACTTAAACTATGGCTACACCTTC.

In this sample, this clonotype turned up a few times. The gene calls are TRBV28 and TRBJ2-7; TRBD2 agrees at 12 bases. Per germline, CDR1 MDHEN and CDR2 SYDVKM. V shed 4 bases, J shed 4 bases, and the junction held 5 bases outside the gene matches. This CDR3 has 15 residues. The CDR3 is CASSSRLAGVYEQYF. DNA of the CDR3: TGTGCCAGCAGTTCCAGACTAGCGGGAGTGTACGAGCAGTACTTC.

This clonotype was seen a handful of times. The chain joins TRBV9 to TRBJ2-3, with no clear D. V lost 4 bases to trimming and J lost 0 bases, with 12 bases between them. Germline CDR1 reads SGDLS; CDR2 reads YYNGEE. The CDR3 contains 15 residues. The CDR3: CASSIQGSSTDTQYF. The CDR3 DNA sequence: TGTGCCAGCAGCATCCAAGGATCTAGCACAGATACGCAGTATTTT.

The rearrangement uses TRBV12-3 or TRBV12-4 and TRBJ2-1; TRBD1 aligns across 8 bases. The CDR3 has 14 residues. After removal of 1 base from V and 9 bases from J, the junction contained 5 bases not matched to a gene. CDR3 nucleotides: TGTGCCAGCAGTTTAGGTCAGGGGGCAGCTGAGCAGTTCTTC. Its translation is CASSLGQGAAEQFF.

V is TRBV6-5 and J is TRBJ2-7; the match to TRBD2 covers 7 bases. The J call may be faulty, since TRBJ2-4 better matches the DNA end. Per germline, CDR1 MNHEY and CDR2 SVGAGI. This CDR3 has 14 residues. CDR3 loop: CASTNGGGGNIQYF. Written as DNA, the CDR3 is TGTGCCAGCACCAACGGCGGGGGAGGGAACATTCAGTACTTC.

This clonotype was picked up a small number of times. The J gene is TRBJ2-1, the V gene TRBV27; 15 bases line up with TRBD2. CDR3 size: 16 residues. Trimming removed 5 bases from V and 6 bases from J; junction bases left unmatched: 5. Per the germline V gene, CDR1 is MNHEY and CDR2 is SMNVEV (reference sequence). The CDR3 is CASSTGTSGRRNEQFF. Here the CDR3 DNA reads TGTGCCAGCAGTACCGGGACTAGCGGGAGGCGCAATGAGCAGTTCTTC.

This clonotype was picked up a small number of times. The chain uses TRBV7-2 and TRBJ2-1; TRBD2 agrees at 10 bases. The CDR3 consists of 16 residues. V lost 5 bases and J lost 7; bases outside the gene matches: 11. Germline loops: CDR1 SGHTA, CDR2 FQGNSA. Here the CDR3 reads CASSPVTSGTYNEQFF. The CDR3 nucleotides read TGTGCCAGCAGCCCCGTCACTAGCGGGACGTATAATGAGCAGTTCTTC.

The V gene is TRBV6-5, the J gene TRBJ2-5, with 12 bases lining up with TRBD1. The CDR3 runs to 13 residues. The J segment lost 12 bases and the V segment lost 6 bases, leaving 8 bases of the junction unmatched. CDR1 is MNHEY, CDR2 SVGAGI, per germline. Written as DNA, the CDR3 is TGTGCCAGCAGACAAGGGACAGGGGGCAGCGAGTACTTC. Its translation: CASRQGTGGSEYF.

This clonotype has a handful of counts. V and J are TRBV9 and TRBJ2-5, with D perhaps matching TRBD1 (6 bases). The CDR3 is 16 residues long. Germline CDR1 SGDLS, CDR2 YYNGEE. Trimming shortened V by 0 bases and J by 0 bases, and 12 bases separated the two germline ends. The CDR3 coding sequence is TGTGCCAGCAGCGTAGGCGGCAGGGGTTACCAAGAGACCCAGTACTTC. Translating it yields CASSVGGRGYQETQYF.